The 17 T cell receptor beta chains reported below all come from one sample, sequenced in a study of shared clonotypes between healthy human individuals. Generated by immunoSEQ multiplex PCR, the TCRdb table keeps only in-frame clones and is missing some. The sample contains about 1 million clones, about three quarters of which appear only once. Sequenced input: memory CD4+ T cells sorted from blood. The subset was: CD45RA-negative fraction. All receptors derive from a man in his late teens or twenties in good health.

This sequence joins TRBV2 and TRBJ1-1; tentatively, D is TRBD1 (5 bases). Trimming pared 6 bases from V and 1 base from J, leaving 15 bases between. CDR3 length equals 15 residues. Germline V gene lookup returns CDR1 SNHLY and CDR2 FYNNEI. The CDR3 DNA is TGTGCCAGCAGGCTCAGGGACGGCTCGAACACTGAAGCTTTCTTT. Protein sequence: CASRLRDGSNTEAFF.

The rearrangement links TRBV6-6 to TRBJ1-6; possibly TRBD1 for D (5 bases). The CDR3 is 14 residues long. Trimming cost V 3 bases and J 11 bases, with 14 bases left between them. Germline CDR1 reads MNHNY; CDR2 reads SVGAGI (reference sequence). CDR3 residues: CASSYGGAGAPLHF. DNA for the CDR3: TGTGCCAGCAGTTATGGTGGGGCCGGGGCACCCCTCCACTTT.

On this clone itself: Other nucleotide sequences in the sample specify the same CDR3. The CDR3 nucleotides are TGTGCCAGCAGCCCGGCCTCCTACAATGAGCAGTTCTTC. As protein: CASSPASYNEQFF. This rearrangement joins TRBV7-2 to TRBJ2-1; D is ambiguous. V lost 5 bases and J 0 bases, leaving 5 bases between the germline ends. Germline CDR1 SGHTA, CDR2 FQGNSA. This CDR3 region has 13 residues.

This clone turned up a few times. CDR3 residues: CASSHLAPSTNTGELFF. The DNA of the CDR3 is TGTGCCAGCAGCCACCTAGCGCCCTCCACGAACACCGGGGAGCTGTTTTTT. The J gene is TRBJ2-2, the V gene TRBV5-5, with TRBD2 as a possible D gene (6 bases). This CDR3 has 17 amino acids. Germline CDR1 reads SGHKS; CDR2 reads YYEKEE (reference sequence). V lost 4 bases and J 0 bases, leaving 16 bases between the germline ends.

This clone was seen only a few times. This chain uses TRBV7-8 with TRBJ1-4, with D unclear. Trimming removed 3 bases at V and 5 bases at J, with 10 bases between. The CDR3 length is 14 residues. Looked up from germline, CDR1 is SGHVS and CDR2 is FQNEAQ. The CDR3 DNA reads as TGTGCCAGCAGCTTCGGGCGGTCGAATGAAAAACTGTTTTTT. It specifies CASSFGRSNEKLFF.

Concerning this clone: A much larger clone sits a single nucleotide away, making a read error possible. This rearrangement joins TRBV11-2 to TRBJ2-7; D gene uncertain. Trimming stripped 1 base from V and 2 bases from J, with 3 bases between. Germline V lookup: CDR1 SGHAT, CDR2 FQNNGV. The CDR3 totals 12 residues. Written as DNA, the CDR3 is TGTGCCAGCAGCTTAGTCCCCTACGAGCAGTACTTC. This gives the protein CASSLVPYEQYF.

This chain links TRBV19 with TRBJ1-5, with TRBD1 matching over 7 bases. Unmatched junction bases numbered 7, after V lost 3 bases and J lost 5 bases. Germline CDR1 reads LNHDA; CDR2 reads SQIVND (reference sequence). The CDR3 consists of 15 residues. DNA of the CDR3: TGTGCCAGTAGTATTTGGGAAGGGGGCGATCAGCCCCAGCATTTT. Protein sequence: CASSIWEGGDQPQHF.

A remark on this clone: The sample contains more than one DNA sequence encoding this CDR3. The V gene is TRBV5-1, the J gene TRBJ2-1; no clear D gene. Germline CDR1 and CDR2: SGHRS and YFSETQ. The germline V and J ends were trimmed by 1 base and 4 bases, with 9 bases remaining between them. CDR3 length equals 14 residues. CDR3 nucleotide sequence: TGCGCCAGCAGCTTGCTCGCGGATTACAATGAGCAGTTCTTC. Translation gives CASSLLADYNEQFF.

The sample holds one count of this clone. The rearrangement links TRBV6-1 to TRBJ2-1; D may be TRBD1 or TRBD2 (5 bases each). The V gene lost 5 bases and the J gene lost 10 bases, with 15 bases spanning the gap. The CDR3 spans 13 residues. The germline V gene has CDR1 MNHNS and CDR2 SASEGT. The CDR3 nucleotides are TGTGCCAGCAGTCCGGGACCTCGTTTGGAGCAGTTCTTC. This translates into CASSPGPRLEQFF.

This chain joins TRBV28 and TRBJ2-4; D remains unclear. The CDR3 loop spans 14 amino acids. Germline V gene lookup returns CDR1 MDHEN and CDR2 SYDVKM. Trimming cost V 3 bases and J 0 bases, with 6 bases left between them. The DNA for the CDR3 is TGTGCCAGCAGTTTCCGAATAGCCAAAAACATTCAGTACTTC. It translates to CASSFRIAKNIQYF.

V usage is TRBV5-1 and J usage is TRBJ1-2; possible D gene TRBD1, 5 bases. Germline CDR1 and CDR2: SGHRS and YFSETQ. V lost 5 bases and J lost 4, with 15 bases in between. The CDR3 is 14 amino acids. The DNA for the CDR3 is TGCGCCAGCAGTTCCCTAGCAGGGAGCTATGGCTACACCTTC. Protein sequence: CASSSLAGSYGYTF. Variable domain in full (rest from reference TRBV5-1 and TRBJ1-2): KAGVTQTPRYLIKTRGQQVTLSCSPISGHRSVSWYQQTPGQGLQFLFEYFSETQRNKGNFPGRFSGRQFSNSRSEMNVSTLELGDSALYLCASSSLAGSYGYTFGSGTRLTVV.

The table lists this clone with a count of one. The junction departs from the called germline gene at one end, perhaps through a read error. V gene TRBV7-7 combines with J gene TRBJ2-5; D is unresolved. Germline V gene sequence: CDR1 SSHAT, CDR2 FNYEAQ (reference sequence). This CDR3 comprises 15 residues. CDR3 residues: CASSFSTTNGETQYF. The CDR3 DNA reads as TGTGCTAGCAGCTTCTCGACCACGAACGGAGAGACCCAGTACTTC.

The rearrangement uses TRBV7-2 and TRBJ2-1; 15 bases fit TRBD2. Trimming took 5 bases from V and 12 from J; bases not matched to a gene: 11. Germline assignment: CDR1 SGHTA and CDR2 FQGNSA. This CDR3 is 16 amino acids long. CDR3 loop: CASSPAGLAGGRVQFF. CDR3 DNA sequence: TGTGCCAGCAGCCCTGCGGGACTAGCGGGGGGCAGGGTGCAGTTCTTC.

The genes are TRBV11-2 and TRBJ1-6, with D maybe TRBD1 (6 bases). V lost 0 bases and J lost 7, with 10 bases in between. CDR1 SGHAT and CDR2 FQNNGV come from the germline V gene. CDR3 size: 15 residues. The CDR3 protein is CASSLDGGGNSPLHF. The CDR3 nucleotides read TGTGCCAGCAGCTTAGATGGGGGCGGGAATTCACCCCTCCACTTT. The variable domain in full, completed from reference TRBV11-2 and TRBJ1-6, reads EAGVAQSPRYKIIEKRQSVAFWCNPISGHATLYWYQQILGQGPKLLIQFQNNGVVDDSQLPKDRFSAERLKGVDSTLKIQPAKLEDSAVYLCASSLDGGGNSPLHFGNGTRLTVT.

The chain combines TRBV30 with TRBJ2-3; no clear D gene. The CDR3 consists of 11 residues. V lost 5 bases to trimming and J lost 5 bases, with 8 bases between them. The germline gives CDR1 GTSNPN, CDR2 SVGIG (reference sequence). The CDR3 is CAWAPLDTQYF. DNA of the CDR3: TGTGCCTGGGCACCATTAGATACGCAGTATTTT.

This clone appeared a single time. The CDR3 nucleotides are TGTGCCAGCAGTCCAGGACTAGTAGGGGTCAATGAGCAGTTCTTC. Protein: CASSPGLVGVNEQFF. This chain connects TRBV6-5 to TRBJ2-1; 7 bases are a match to TRBD2. V lost 5 bases, J lost 6 bases, and 10 bases stayed unmatched. Germline V gene lookup returns CDR1 MNHEY and CDR2 SVGAGI. The CDR3 has 15 amino acids.

This chain uses TRBV27 with TRBJ2-7; 13 bases fit TRBD2. V shed 5 bases, J shed 5 bases, and the junction held 9 bases outside the gene matches. The CDR3 is 16 residues long. The germline CDR1 and CDR2 sequences are MNHEY and SMNVEV (reference sequence). The CDR3 sequence is CASSQLAGGPGDEQYF. The CDR3 DNA reads TGTGCCAGCAGTCAACTAGCGGGGGGGCCGGGGGACGAGCAGTACTTC.